The clone carrying this T cell receptor (beta chain) was seen a handful of times. Antigen: not known. A single record per CDR3 protein comes from TCRdb applying MiXCR to the 5' RACE reads. The sample carries over 70,000 distinct CDR3 sequences, 8% to 10% recorded once. The time point denotes: blood at routine non-recurrence follow-up after resection. The sequenced material consisted of unsorted whole RNA from tumor, nontumor lung or frozen PBMC. This sample was included in a study of spatial heterogeneity in lung cancer. Study summary: Donors were around 70 untreated early-stage non-small cell lung cancer patients. A consistent excess of beta-chain over alpha-chain sequences was detected. Regarding the study as a whole: Detection of ubiquitous tumor TCRs in blood was higher at resection than follow-up.

Germline V gives CDR1 SGHVS, CDR2 FNYEAQ. This CDR3 is built from 14 residues. With 4 bases removed from V and 1 base from J, the gap between germline ends came to 10 bases. The chain recombines TRBV7-6 with TRBJ1-1; D is perhaps TRBD1 (5 bases). The sequencing used PBMCs, collected at follow-up. The sequence was collected from a female donor with early-stage non-small cell lung cancer. In nucleotides, the CDR3 is TGTGCCAGCAGCTCTCTTGGGGGGAACACTGAAGCTTTCTTT. Translation gives CASSSLGGNTEAFF.